A single sample gave rise to the 20 T cell receptor beta chains below, sequenced in a study of blood T cells in healthy people across ages. A J-beta primer mix and a sample-barcoded 5' primer were used in a second PCR of about 7 to 12 cycles. From the 5' RACE reads, TCRdb called clonotypes with MiXCR, one entry per CDR3 protein. Among around 820,000 distinct CDR3 sequences listed, 25% were seen once. The sample also formed part of further work on T cells of mothers and their children.

Sequenced material: blood. These receptors were collected from a boy younger than 18 in good health.

The genes are TRBV4-3 and TRBJ2-4, with a weak D call TRBD1 (5 bases). The germline gives CDR1 LGHNA, CDR2 YSLEER. This CDR3 spans 15 amino acids. Trimming stripped 0 bases from V and 5 bases from J, with 11 bases between. The CDR3 DNA reads TGCGCCAGCAGCCAAGATGCAGGGCTACAAAACATTCAGTACTTC. It specifies CASSQDAGLQNIQYF.

The chain combines TRBV29-1 with TRBJ1-3; D unclear. The CDR3 totals 13 residues. The V end was cut by 8 bases, the J end by 0 bases, with 11 bases between. Per germline, CDR1 SQVTM and CDR2 ANQGSEA. The CDR3: CSLASDSGNTIYF. CDR3 in DNA: TGCAGCCTCGCAAGTGACTCTGGAAACACCATATATTTT.

This clonotype occurred a few times. The chain is built from TRBV11-2 and TRBJ1-2, with 7 positions matching TRBD1. The length of the CDR3 is 15 residues. Trimming at V came to 5 bases and at J to 4 bases, leaving 10 bases not matched to a gene. Germline values: CDR1 SGHAT, CDR2 FQNNGV. CDR3 nucleotides: TGTGCCAGCAGCCGCGGGGACAGCTCACTCTATGGCTACACCTTC. This translates into CASSRGDSSLYGYTF.

The chain combines TRBV6-1 with TRBJ1-1; a weak D match, TRBD1 (6 bases). Germline loops: CDR1 MNHNS, CDR2 SASEGT. The CDR3 extends over 15 amino acids. Trimming cost V 7 bases and J 2 bases, with 17 bases left between them. Here the CDR3 reads CASNGGWYGNTEAFF. The CDR3 DNA is TGTGCCAGCAATGGGGGCTGGTATGGTAACACTGAAGCTTTCTTT.

The chain is built from TRBV29-1 and TRBJ2-6, with D possibly being TRBD1 (5 bases). The germline V gene has CDR1 SQVTM and CDR2 ANQGSEA. V lost 5 bases, J lost 4 bases, and 15 bases lay in between. The CDR3 consists of 15 residues. In DNA, the CDR3 is TGCAGCGTTAGGACATGGGTTAACGGGGCCAACGTCCTGACTTTC. This encodes CSVRTWVNGANVLTF.

The gene calls are TRBV7-2 and TRBJ1-3; 11 bases are shared with TRBD1. V was clipped by 1 base and J by 3 bases; unmatched bases: 2. The CDR3 covers 16 residues. Germline V gene data show CDR1 as SGHTA and CDR2 as FQGNSA. The CDR3 nucleotides are TGTGCCAGCAGCTTAGGAGGGACAGGGGGTGGAAACACCATATATTTT. This gives the protein CASSLGGTGGGNTIYF.

The chain has TRBV7-9 and TRBJ1-3; no firm D call. Trimming left V 1 base short and J 4 bases short, with 11 bases between. CDR3 size: 15 residues. Germline CDR1 SEHNR, CDR2 FQNEAQ (reference sequence). CDR3 sequence reads: CASSLGSFGGNTIYF. The DNA for the CDR3 is TGTGCCAGCAGCTTAGGCAGCTTCGGAGGAAACACCATATATTTT. Full variable domain (missing parts from reference TRBV7-9 and TRBJ1-3): DTGVSQNPRHKITKRGQNVTFRCDPISEHNRLYWYRQTLGQGPEFLTYFQNEAQLEKSRLLSDRFSAERPKGSFSTLEIQRTEQGDSAMYLCASSLGSFGGNTIYFGEGSWLTVV.

This chain joins TRBV20-1 and TRBJ2-2, with D possibly matching TRBD1 (6 bases). There are 15 residues in the CDR3. V was clipped by 6 bases and J by 1 base, with 15 bases between them. Germline V gene sequence: CDR1 DFQATT, CDR2 SNEGSKA (reference sequence). The CDR3 loop reads CSAEPGHGNTGELFF. In DNA form, the CDR3 reads TGCAGTGCAGAACCGGGACACGGGAACACCGGGGAGCTGTTTTTT.

A few counts support this clonotype. The V and J genes are TRBV27 and TRBJ1-6; D uncertain. The germline CDR1 and CDR2 sequences are MNHEY and SMNVEV (reference sequence). Trimming shortened V by 1 base and J by 8 bases, and 9 bases separated the two germline ends. This CDR3 has 14 residues. In DNA, the CDR3 is TGTGCCAGCAGTTTATTCAGTGGTGATTCACCCCTCCACTTT. This encodes CASSLFSGDSPLHF.

This clonotype has just a few counts. The DNA of the CDR3 is TGTGCCGGCGCCGCCATGCAGAATTCACCCCTCCACTTT. This translates into CAGAAMQNSPLHF. The V gene is TRBV6-6, the J gene TRBJ1-6; D unresolved. V dropped 11 bases and J dropped 7 bases, with 15 bases sitting between them. The CDR3 is 13 amino acids. Germline V gives CDR1 MNHNY, CDR2 SVGAGI (reference sequence).

This clonotype was detected only a few times. The chain combines TRBV4-3 with TRBJ2-3; 9 nucleotides match TRBD2. Germline CDR1 reads LGHNA; CDR2 reads YSLEER. CDR3 size: 18 residues. V shed 0 bases, J shed 3 bases, and the junction held 10 bases outside the gene matches. Written as DNA, the CDR3 is TGCGCCAGCAGCCAAGATCTGCTTAGCGGGAGTAGGACAGATACGCAGTATTTT. Residues: CASSQDLLSGSRTDTQYF.

The rearrangement joins TRBV29-1 to TRBJ2-7, with D possibly being TRBD1 or TRBD2 (5 bases each). Trimming took 6 bases from V and 6 from J, leaving 24 bases between them. The CDR3 length is 15 residues. The germline CDR1 and CDR2 sequences are SQVTM and ANQGSEA. The CDR3 nucleotides read TGCAGCGTCACCCGGGACCCCGGTGGTATGAGCGAGCAGTACTTC. This translates into CSVTRDPGGMSEQYF.

In this sample, this clonotype turned up a few times. The CDR3, as DNA: TGTGCCAGCAGTTACGTCGCGGGGACTAAGACCCAGTACTTC. It specifies CASSYVAGTKTQYF. The J gene is TRBJ2-5, the V gene TRBV6-2 or TRBV6-3; 7 nucleotides match TRBD2. V was clipped by 2 bases and J by 6 bases; unmatched bases: 6. The CDR3 is made up of 14 amino acids. Per germline, CDR1 MNHEY and CDR2 SVGEGT.

CDR3 in amino acids: CSARGLLTSLSNIQYF. CDR3 bases: TGCAGTGCTAGAGGCCTTCTGACTAGCCTATCAAACATTCAGTACTTC. The chain recombines TRBV20-1 with TRBJ2-4; 7 nucleotides match TRBD2. Germline loops: CDR1 DFQATT, CDR2 SNEGSKA (reference sequence). The CDR3 length is 16 residues. J was trimmed by 6 bases and V by 1 base; bases with no gene match: 12.

The chain joins TRBV2 to TRBJ1-4, with D possibly matching TRBD1 (6 bases). The CDR3 spans 12 residues. Germline V gives CDR1 SNHLY, CDR2 FYNNEI. Trimming shortened V by 6 bases and J by 8 bases, and 10 bases separated the two germline ends. The CDR3 DNA follows: TGTGCCAGCAGAGCCACAGGGGAAAAACTGTTTTTT. Its protein is CASRATGEKLFF. The entire variable domain, with the rest obtained from reference TRBV2 and TRBJ1-4, is as follows: EPEVTQTPSHQVTQMGQEVILRCVPISNHLYFYWYRQILGQKVEFLVSFYNNEISEKSEIFDDQFSVERPDGSNFTLKIRSTKLEDSAMYFCASRATGEKLFFGSGTQLSVL.

The CDR3 protein is CASRLGSERDNEQFF. The CDR3 DNA reads TGTGCTAGTAGGTTGGGTTCCGAGCGTGACAATGAGCAGTTCTTC. The chain uses TRBV12-5 and TRBJ2-1, with no clear D. Germline V CDR1 and CDR2: LGHNT, FRNRAP. V was shortened by 8 bases and J by 5 bases, with 19 bases between the two germline ends. This CDR3 is built from 15 residues.

The chain is built from TRBV20-1 and TRBJ2-1; 9 nucleotides match TRBD1. Germline CDR1 DFQATT, CDR2 SNEGSKA (reference sequence). V was pared by 2 bases and J by 6 bases, with 8 bases of the junction left unmatched. This CDR3 region has 15 residues. The CDR3, as DNA: TGCAGTGCTAGACATTCCGGGACAGGGACCAATGAGCAGTTCTTC. Translating it yields CSARHSGTGTNEQFF.

This clonotype was counted between two and nine times. The chain carries TRBV20-1 and TRBJ2-1; D unresolved. The CDR3 is 17 residues long. CDR1 is DFQATT and CDR2 is SNEGSKA in the germline V gene (reference sequence). V dropped 7 bases and J dropped 0 bases, with 22 bases sitting between them. As DNA, the CDR3 is TGCAGTGGAGACCTTCTCAAGAGTTCTAGCTCCTACAATGAGCAGTTCTTC. Its protein is CSGDLLKSSSSYNEQFF.

This rearrangement joins TRBV9 to TRBJ1-2; D unclear. V was clipped by 1 base and J by 0 bases, with 10 bases between them. CDR1 is SGDLS, CDR2 YYNGEE, per germline. This CDR3 region has 15 residues. CDR3 loop: CASSVTELANYGYTF. CDR3 coding DNA: TGTGCCAGCAGCGTAACGGAGTTAGCTAACTATGGCTACACCTTC.

Only a few counts were recorded for this clonotype. The chain links TRBV20-1 to TRBJ1-2; 7 bases align to TRBD1. The ends lost 5 bases at V and 6 bases at J; junction bases unmatched: 12. From germline, CDR1 is DFQATT and CDR2 SNEGSKA (reference sequence). CDR3 length: 14 amino acids. The CDR3 reads CSAVGQVGGDGYTF. The CDR3 coding sequence is TGCAGTGCTGTCGGACAGGTCGGGGGGGATGGCTACACCTTC.